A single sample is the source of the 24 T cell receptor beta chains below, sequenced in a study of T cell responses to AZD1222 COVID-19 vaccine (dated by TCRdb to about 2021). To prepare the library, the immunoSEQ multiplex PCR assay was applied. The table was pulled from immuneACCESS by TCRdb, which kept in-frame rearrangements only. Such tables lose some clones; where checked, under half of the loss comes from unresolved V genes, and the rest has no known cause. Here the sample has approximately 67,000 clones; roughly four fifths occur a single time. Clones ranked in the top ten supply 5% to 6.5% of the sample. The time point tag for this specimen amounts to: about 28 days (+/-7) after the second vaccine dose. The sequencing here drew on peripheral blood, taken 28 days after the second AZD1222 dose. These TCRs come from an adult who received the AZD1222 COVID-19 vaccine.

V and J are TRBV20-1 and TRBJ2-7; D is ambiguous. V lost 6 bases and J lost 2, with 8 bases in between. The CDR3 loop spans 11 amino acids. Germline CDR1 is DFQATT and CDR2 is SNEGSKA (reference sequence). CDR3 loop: CSAPYTYEQYF. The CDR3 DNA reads TGCAGTGCCCCGTATACCTACGAGCAGTACTTC.

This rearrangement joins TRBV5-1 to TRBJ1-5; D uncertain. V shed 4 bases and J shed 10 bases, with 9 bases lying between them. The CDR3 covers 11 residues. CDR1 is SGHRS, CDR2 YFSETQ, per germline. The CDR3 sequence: CASSPSRPQHF. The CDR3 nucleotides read TGCGCCAGCAGCCCCTCCCGACCCCAGCATTTT.

CDR3 bases: TGTGCCAGCGGGTCGGAGGCAGGGATCGGCACTGAAGCTTTCTTT. Its translation is CASGSEAGIGTEAFF. V is TRBV28 and J is TRBJ1-1; maybe TRBD1 (5 bases). Germline V CDR1 and CDR2: MDHEN, SYDVKM. The CDR3 contains 15 residues. V was cut by 8 bases and J by 4 bases, with 20 bases left in between.

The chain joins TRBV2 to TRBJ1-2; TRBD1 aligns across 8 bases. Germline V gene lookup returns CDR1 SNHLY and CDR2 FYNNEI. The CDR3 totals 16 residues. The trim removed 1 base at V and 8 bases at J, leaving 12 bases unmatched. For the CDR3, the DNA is TGTGCCAGCAGTGAAGATCCAATCGACAGGGGTTGGGGCTACACCTTC. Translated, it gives CASSEDPIDRGWGYTF.

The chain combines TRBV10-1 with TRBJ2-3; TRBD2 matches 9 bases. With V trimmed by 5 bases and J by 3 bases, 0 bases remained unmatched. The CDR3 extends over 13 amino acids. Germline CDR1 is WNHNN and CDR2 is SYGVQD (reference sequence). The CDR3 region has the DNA TGCGCCAGCAGTCTAGCGGGAACAGATACGCAGTATTTT. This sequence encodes CASSLAGTDTQYF.

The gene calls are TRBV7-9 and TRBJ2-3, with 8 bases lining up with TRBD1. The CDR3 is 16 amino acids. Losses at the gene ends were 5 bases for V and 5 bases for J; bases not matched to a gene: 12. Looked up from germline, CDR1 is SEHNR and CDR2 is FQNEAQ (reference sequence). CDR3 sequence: CASSPRTGIGVDTQYF. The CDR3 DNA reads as TGTGCCAGCAGCCCCCGGACAGGGATAGGAGTAGATACGCAGTATTTT.

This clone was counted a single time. CDR3 in DNA: TGTGCCAGCAGCAACCCAACTGGGGTTTTGGATGAGCAGTTCTTC. Translated: CASSNPTGVLDEQFF. This chain uses TRBV6-1 with TRBJ2-1; D remains unclear. The length of the CDR3 is 15 residues. Germline V gene lookup returns CDR1 MNHNS and CDR2 SASEGT. The V end lost 6 bases, the J end lost 8 bases, and 20 bases lay between the germline ends.

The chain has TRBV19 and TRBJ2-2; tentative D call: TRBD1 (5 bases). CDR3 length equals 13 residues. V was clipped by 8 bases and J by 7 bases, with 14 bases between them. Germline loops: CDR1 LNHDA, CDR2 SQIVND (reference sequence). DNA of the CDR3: TGTGCCAGTCTATCCAGGGTACTCGGGGAGCTGTTTTTT. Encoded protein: CASLSRVLGELFF.

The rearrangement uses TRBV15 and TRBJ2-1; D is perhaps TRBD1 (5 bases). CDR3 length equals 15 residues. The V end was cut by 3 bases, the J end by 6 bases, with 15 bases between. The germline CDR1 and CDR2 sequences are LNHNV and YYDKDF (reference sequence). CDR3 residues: CATSSLRTSSNEQFF. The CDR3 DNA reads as TGTGCCACCAGCAGCCTAAGGACATCTTCCAATGAGCAGTTCTTC.

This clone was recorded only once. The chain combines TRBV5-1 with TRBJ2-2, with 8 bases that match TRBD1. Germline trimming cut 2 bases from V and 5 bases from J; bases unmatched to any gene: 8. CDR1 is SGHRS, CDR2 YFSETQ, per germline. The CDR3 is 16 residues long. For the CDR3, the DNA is TGCGCCAGCAGCTTAGTTCGGACAGGGCGAACCGGGGAGCTGTTTTTT. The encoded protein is CASSLVRTGRTGELFF.

The DNA for the CDR3 is TGTGCCAGCAGCTTAGATCCAGCCTCGGGTGAAAAACTGTTTTTT. It encodes CASSLDPASGEKLFF. This chain uses TRBV7-6 with TRBJ1-4; D is unclear. V was clipped by 1 base and J by 7 bases, with 13 bases between them. The length of the CDR3 is 15 residues. CDR1 SGHVS and CDR2 FNYEAQ come from the germline V gene. Full variable domain (remainder filled in from reference TRBV7-6 and TRBJ1-4): GAGVSQSPRYKVTKRGQDVALRCDPISGHVSLYWYRQALGQGPEFLTYFNYEAQQDKSGLPNDRFSAERPEGSISTLTIQRTEQRDSAMYRCASSLDPASGEKLFFGSGTQLSVL.

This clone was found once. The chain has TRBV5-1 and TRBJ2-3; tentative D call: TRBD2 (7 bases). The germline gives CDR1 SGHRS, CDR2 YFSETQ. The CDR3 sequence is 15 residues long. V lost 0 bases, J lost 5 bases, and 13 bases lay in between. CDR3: CASSLDGGRGDTQYF. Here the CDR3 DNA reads TGCGCCAGCAGCTTGGACGGGGGGCGGGGAGATACGCAGTATTTT.

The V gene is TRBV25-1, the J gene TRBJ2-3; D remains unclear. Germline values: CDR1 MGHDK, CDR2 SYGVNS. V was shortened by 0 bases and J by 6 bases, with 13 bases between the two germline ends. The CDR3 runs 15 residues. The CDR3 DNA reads TGTGCCAGCAGTGAATATCTAAGGGCAAGGGATACGCAGTATTTT. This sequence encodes CASSEYLRARDTQYF.

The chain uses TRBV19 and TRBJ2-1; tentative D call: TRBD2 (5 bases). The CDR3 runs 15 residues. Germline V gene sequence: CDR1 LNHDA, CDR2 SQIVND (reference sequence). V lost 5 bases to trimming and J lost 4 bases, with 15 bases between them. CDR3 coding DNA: TGTGCCAGTAGTCCGTTCGATTCGGGGTACAATGAGCAGTTCTTC. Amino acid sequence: CASSPFDSGYNEQFF.

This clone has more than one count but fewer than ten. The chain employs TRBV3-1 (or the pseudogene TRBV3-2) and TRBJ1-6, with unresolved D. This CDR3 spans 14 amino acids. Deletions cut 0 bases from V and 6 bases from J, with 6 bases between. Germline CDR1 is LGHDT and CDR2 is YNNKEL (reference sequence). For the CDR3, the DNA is TGTGCCAGCAGCCAAGATTTCGGTAATTCACCCCTCCACTTT. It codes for CASSQDFGNSPLHF.

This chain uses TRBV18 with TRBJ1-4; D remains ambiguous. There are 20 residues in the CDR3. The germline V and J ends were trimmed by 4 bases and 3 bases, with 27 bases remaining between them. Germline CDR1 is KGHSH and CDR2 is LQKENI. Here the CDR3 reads CASSLQASSGHPSANEKLFF. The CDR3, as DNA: TGTGCCAGCTCACTTCAAGCCTCCAGTGGGCATCCCTCCGCTAATGAAAAACTGTTTTTT.

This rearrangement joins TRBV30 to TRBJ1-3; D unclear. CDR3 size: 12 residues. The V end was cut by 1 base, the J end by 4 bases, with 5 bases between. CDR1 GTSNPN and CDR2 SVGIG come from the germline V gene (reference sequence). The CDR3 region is CAWSEQGNTIYF. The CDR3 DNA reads TGTGCCTGGAGTGAACAGGGAAACACCATATATTTT.

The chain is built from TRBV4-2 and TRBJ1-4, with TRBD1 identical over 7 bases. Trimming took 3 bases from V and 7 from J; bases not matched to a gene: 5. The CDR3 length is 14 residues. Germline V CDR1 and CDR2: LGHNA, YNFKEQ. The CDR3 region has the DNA TGTGCCAGCAGCCAGAGACAGGGTGGTGAAAAACTGTTTTTT. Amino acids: CASSQRQGGEKLFF.

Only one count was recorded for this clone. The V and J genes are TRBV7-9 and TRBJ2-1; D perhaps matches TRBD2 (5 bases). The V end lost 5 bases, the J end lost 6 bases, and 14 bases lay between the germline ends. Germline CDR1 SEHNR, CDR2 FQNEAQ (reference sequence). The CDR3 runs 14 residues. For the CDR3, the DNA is TGTGCCAGCAGCCAATTTGGACTGAGCAATGAGCAGTTCTTC. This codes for CASSQFGLSNEQFF.

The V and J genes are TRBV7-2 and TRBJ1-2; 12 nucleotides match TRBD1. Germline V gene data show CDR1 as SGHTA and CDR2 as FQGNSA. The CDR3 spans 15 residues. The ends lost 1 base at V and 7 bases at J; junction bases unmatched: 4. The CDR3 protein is CASSLEGTGGGGYTF. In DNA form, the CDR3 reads TGTGCCAGCAGCTTAGAGGGGACAGGGGGCGGTGGCTACACCTTC.

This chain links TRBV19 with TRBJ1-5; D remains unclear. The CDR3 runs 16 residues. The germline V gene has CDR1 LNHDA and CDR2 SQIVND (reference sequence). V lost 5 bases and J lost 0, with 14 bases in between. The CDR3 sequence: CASSPPGGFSNQPQHF. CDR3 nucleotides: TGTGCCAGTAGTCCCCCTGGAGGGTTTAGCAATCAGCCCCAGCATTTT.

The CDR3 reads CASSPKTANYGYTF. For the CDR3, the DNA is TGTGCCAGCAGCCCCAAGACAGCAAACTATGGCTACACCTTC. This chain uses TRBV13 with TRBJ1-2; a weak D match, TRBD1 (5 bases). Germline V gene data show CDR1 as PRHDT and CDR2 as FYEKMQ (reference sequence). The ends were cut back, 5 bases at V and 2 bases at J, with 12 bases in the middle. The CDR3 runs to 14 residues.

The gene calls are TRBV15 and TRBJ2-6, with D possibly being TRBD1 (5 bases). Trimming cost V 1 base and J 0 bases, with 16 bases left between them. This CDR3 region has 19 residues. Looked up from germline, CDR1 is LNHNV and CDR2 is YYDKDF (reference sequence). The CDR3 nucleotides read TGTGCCACCAGCAGAGGTTTGGTGGGGCCCGGCTCTGGGGCCAACGTCCTGACTTTC. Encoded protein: CATSRGLVGPGSGANVLTF.

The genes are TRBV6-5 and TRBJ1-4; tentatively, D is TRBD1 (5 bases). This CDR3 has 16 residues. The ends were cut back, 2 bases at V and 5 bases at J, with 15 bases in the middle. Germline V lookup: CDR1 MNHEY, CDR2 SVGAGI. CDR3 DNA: TGTGCCAGCAGTTACGCCTACGACAGTCTCAATGAAAAACTGTTTTTT. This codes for CASSYAYDSLNEKLFF.